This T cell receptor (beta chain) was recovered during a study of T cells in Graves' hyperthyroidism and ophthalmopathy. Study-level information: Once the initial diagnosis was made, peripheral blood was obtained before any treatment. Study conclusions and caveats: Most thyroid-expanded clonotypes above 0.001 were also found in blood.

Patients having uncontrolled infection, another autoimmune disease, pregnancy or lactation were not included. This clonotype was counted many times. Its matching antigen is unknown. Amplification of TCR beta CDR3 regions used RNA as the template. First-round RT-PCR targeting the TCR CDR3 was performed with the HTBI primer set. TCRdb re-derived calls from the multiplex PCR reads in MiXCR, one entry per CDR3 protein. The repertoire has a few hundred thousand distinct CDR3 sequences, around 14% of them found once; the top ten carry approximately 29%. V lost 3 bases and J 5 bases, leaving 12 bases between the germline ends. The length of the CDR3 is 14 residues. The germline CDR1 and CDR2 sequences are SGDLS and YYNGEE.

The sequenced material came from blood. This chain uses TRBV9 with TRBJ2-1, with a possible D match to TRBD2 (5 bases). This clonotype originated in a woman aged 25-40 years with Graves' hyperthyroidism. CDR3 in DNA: TGTGCCAGCAGCGGAAGGGCGGGCGACAATGAGCAGTTCTTC. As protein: CASSGRAGDNEQFF.